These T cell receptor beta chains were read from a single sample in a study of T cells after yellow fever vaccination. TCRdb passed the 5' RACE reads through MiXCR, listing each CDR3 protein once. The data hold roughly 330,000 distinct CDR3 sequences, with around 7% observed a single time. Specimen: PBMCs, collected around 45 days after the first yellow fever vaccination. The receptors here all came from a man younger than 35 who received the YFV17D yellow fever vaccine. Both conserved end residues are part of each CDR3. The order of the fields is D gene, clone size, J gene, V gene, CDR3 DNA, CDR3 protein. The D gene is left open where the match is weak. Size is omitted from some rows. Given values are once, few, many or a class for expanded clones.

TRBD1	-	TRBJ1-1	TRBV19	TGTGCCAGTAGGGGACAGGGGGCGTACAACAACGAAGCTTTCTTT	CASRGQGAYNNEAFF
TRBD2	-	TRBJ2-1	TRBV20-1	TGCAGTGCTAGACCCGGGACTAGCGGATACAATGAGCAGTTCTTC	CSARPGTSGYNEQFF
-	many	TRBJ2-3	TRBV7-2	TGTGCCAGCAGCTTAGTAGGGGGGGCCAACACAGATACGCAGTATTTT	CASSLVGGANTDTQYF
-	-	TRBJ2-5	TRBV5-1	TGCGCCAGCAGCTGGGCACGCGAACTACAGGGGGGGAGAGAGACCCAGTACTTC	CASSWARELQGGRETQYF
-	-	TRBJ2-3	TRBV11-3	TGTGCCAGCAGCGCCCGACTTGCAGATACGCAGTATTTT	CASSARLADTQYF
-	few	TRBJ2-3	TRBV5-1	TGCGCCAGCAGTGTAGGGTCTCTAAGCCCAGATACGCAGTATTTT	CASSVGSLSPDTQYF
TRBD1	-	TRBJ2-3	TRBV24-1	TGTGCCACCAGTGATCCCCGGACAGGTCGGTCCGTGAGTACGCAGTATTTT	CATSDPRTGRSVSTQYF
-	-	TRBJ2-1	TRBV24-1	TGTGCCACCAGTGATCCAGGACTATACCCCCTAGGTGAGCAGTTCTTC	CATSDPGLYPLGEQFF
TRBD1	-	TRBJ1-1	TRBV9	TGTGCCAGCAGGGCCTCAGACAGGGTTGAAGCTGAAGCTTTCTTT	CASRASDRVEAEAFF
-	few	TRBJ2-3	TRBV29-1	TGCAGCGTTGTCACGACCGCTAAATTGGATACGCAGTATTTT	CSVVTTAKLDTQYF
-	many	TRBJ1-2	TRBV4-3	TGCGCCAGCAGCCTTACGGGGAGCGGGGGGAAGGACGGCTACACCTTC	CASSLTGSGGKDGYTF
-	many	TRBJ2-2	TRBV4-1	TGCGCCAGCAGCCTCAGGGGCGGGGAGCTGTTTTTT	CASSLRGGELFF
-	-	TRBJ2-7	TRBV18	TGTGCCAGCTCGCCGGGACACTCCACCTACGAGCAGTACTTC	CASSPGHSTYEQYF
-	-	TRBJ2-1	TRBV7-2	TGTGCCAGCAGCACACCTAATATGGGCGGTGAGCAGTTCTTC	CASSTPNMGGEQFF
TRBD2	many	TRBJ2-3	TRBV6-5	TGTGCCAGCAGCTACAGAATTACCAGCGGGGGGGCGTTAAATACGCAGTATTTT	CASSYRITSGGALNTQYF
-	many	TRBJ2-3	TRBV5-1	TGCGCCAGCAGCCGCGGGCCAAACCAAGATACGCAGTATTTT	CASSRGPNQDTQYF
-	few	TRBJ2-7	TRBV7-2	TGTGCCAGCAGCTTAGGGCCAGCCCAAGGGTACGAGCAGTACTTC	CASSLGPAQGYEQYF
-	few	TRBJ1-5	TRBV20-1	TGCAGTGCTAGAGATCTGCTCCGGTCAGGGAATCAGCCCCAGCATTTT	CSARDLLRSGNQPQHF
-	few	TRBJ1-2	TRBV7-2	TGTGCCAGCAGCGCGGACAGTCGGGCTCACTATGGCTACACCTTC	CASSADSRAHYGYTF
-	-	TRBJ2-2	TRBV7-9	TGTGCCAGCAGCACGGGACCGGCGAACACCGGGGAGCTGTTTTTT	CASSTGPANTGELFF
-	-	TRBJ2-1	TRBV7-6	TGTGCCAGCAGCTTCGGGACCCCGGCCAACAATGAGCAGTTCTTC	CASSFGTPANNEQFF
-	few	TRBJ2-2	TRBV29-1	TGCGCGCATATAGACTCTCTAAGGGGCACCGGGGAGCTGTTTTTT	CAHIDSLRGTGELFF
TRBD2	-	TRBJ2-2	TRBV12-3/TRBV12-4	TGTGCCAGCACTCCCTCTCGCCGGGGGGACACCGGGGAGCTGTTTTTT	CASTPSRRGDTGELFF
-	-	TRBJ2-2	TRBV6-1	TGTGCCAGCAGTGCCGGGGGCGATACCGGGGAGCTGTTTTTT	CASSAGGDTGELFF
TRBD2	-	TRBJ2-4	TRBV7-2	TGTGCCAGCAGCTTCCCGGGTCTAAAGCGGGACAAAAACATTCAGTACTTC	CASSFPGLKRDKNIQYF
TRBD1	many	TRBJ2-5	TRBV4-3	TGCGCCAGCAGCCAATATCGACAGGGGCTAGGAGAGACCCAGTACTTC	CASSQYRQGLGETQYF
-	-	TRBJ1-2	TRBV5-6	TGTGCCAGCAGCCTGGAACGGGGGGTGGATGGCTACACCTTC	CASSLERGVDGYTF
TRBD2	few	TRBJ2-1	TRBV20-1	TGCAGTGCTAGTGAACTAGCGGGGGGCCGGGGGGCAAAGGAGCAGTTCTTC	CSASELAGGRGAKEQFF
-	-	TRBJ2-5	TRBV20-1	TGCAGTGCTAACAAGGGACAAGAGACCCAGTACTTC	CSANKGQETQYF
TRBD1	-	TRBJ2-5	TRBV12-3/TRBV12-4	TGTGCCAGCAGTTCAACCACAGGGGAAGAGACCCAGTACTTC	CASSSTTGEETQYF
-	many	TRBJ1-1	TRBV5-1	TGCGCCAGCAAGGAGAACACTGAAGCTTTCTTT	CASKENTEAFF
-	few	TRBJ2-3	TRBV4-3	TGCGCCAGCAGCCCCCGGCGGAGACTGGGTATAGATACGCAGTATTTT	CASSPRRRLGIDTQYF
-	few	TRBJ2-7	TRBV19	TGTGCCAGTACCGGGACTCATCTTAGCTCCTACGAGCAGTACTTC	CASTGTHLSSYEQYF
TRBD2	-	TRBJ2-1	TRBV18	TGTGCCAGCTCACCACCGCTTTTGCAGGGACTATGGTTTGAGCAGTTCTTC	CASSPPLLQGLWFEQFF
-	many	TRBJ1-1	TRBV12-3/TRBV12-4	TGTGCCAGCAGGGAAGCGGGATGGGCTTTCTTT	CASREAGWAFF
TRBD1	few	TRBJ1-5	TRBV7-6	TGTGCCAGCATCGAGGGGGACAGCCAGGATCAGCCCCAGCATTTT	CASIEGDSQDQPQHF
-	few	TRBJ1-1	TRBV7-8	TGTGCCAGCAGCTTCCAGGGGTTGGACACTGAAGCTTTCTTT	CASSFQGLDTEAFF
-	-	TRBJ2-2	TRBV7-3	TGTGCCAGCAGCTTATGGGATGGGGACAAGTGGAACACCGGGGAGCTGTTTTTT	CASSLWDGDKWNTGELFF
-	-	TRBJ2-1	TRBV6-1	TGTGCCACCAATAGTAGGGGCCAAACCCACAATGAGCAGTTCTTC	CATNSRGQTHNEQFF
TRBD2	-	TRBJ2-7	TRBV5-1	TGCGCCAGCAGCTTGGAGCCAGCGGGGAGCTCCTACGAGCAGTACTTC	CASSLEPAGSSYEQYF
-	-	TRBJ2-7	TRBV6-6	TGTGCCAGCAGTCTACGGACAGATAACGAGCAGTACTTC	CASSLRTDNEQYF
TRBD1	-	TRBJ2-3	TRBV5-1	TGCGCCAGCAGCTCCCAGACAGGGGGCGACGAGGATACGCAGTATTTT	CASSSQTGGDEDTQYF
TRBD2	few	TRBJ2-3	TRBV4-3	TGCGCCAGCAGCCAAGATCTTTGGACTAGCGGGGGGGCGCGCACAGATACGCAGTATTTT	CASSQDLWTSGGARTDTQYF
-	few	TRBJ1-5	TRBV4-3	TGCGCCAGCAGCCAAGACGCGGGGGGGGAACAGCCCCAGCATTTT	CASSQDAGGEQPQHF
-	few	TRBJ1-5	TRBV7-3	TGTGCCAGCAGCGTGGGTCCAAATCAGCCCCAGCATTTT	CASSVGPNQPQHF
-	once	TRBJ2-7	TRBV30	TGTGCCTGGAGGAAGATGACCCTCTACGAGCAGTACTTC	CAWRKMTLYEQYF
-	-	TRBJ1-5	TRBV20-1	TGCAGTGCTCAAAGACAGGTTAATCAGCCCCAGCATTTT	CSAQRQVNQPQHF
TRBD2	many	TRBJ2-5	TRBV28	TGTGCCAGCAGCTCCGGGACTAGCTTTCAAGAGACCCAGTACTTC	CASSSGTSFQETQYF
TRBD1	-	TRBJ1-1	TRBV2	TGTGCCAGCAGGGCGGGACAGCTGAACACTGAAGCTTTCTTT	CASRAGQLNTEAFF
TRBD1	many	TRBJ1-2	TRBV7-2	TGTGCCAGCAGCTTCGGGACAGGGTTTGGCTACACCTTC	CASSFGTGFGYTF
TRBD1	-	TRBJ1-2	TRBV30	TGTGCCTGGGGACAGGGCTATGGCTACACCTTC	CAWGQGYGYTF